This T cell receptor (beta chain) was sequenced in a study of blood T cell repertoires in COVID-19. The V gene end was trimmed by 0 bases and the J gene end by 3 bases; junction bases not matched to a gene: 3. CDR1 and CDR2 from the germline V gene are LNHDA and SQIVND (reference sequence). CDR3 length equals 15 residues. The protocol was immunoSEQ multiplex PCR, while the TCRdb copy is restricted to in-frame clones and leaves out a portion. The sample records some 290,000 clones, 86% being singletons. The receptor was isolated from a man between 18 and 29 years old with active or convalescent COVID-19. The sample taken for sequencing was peripheral blood. The V call is TRBV19, the J call TRBJ2-5; 8 bases agree with TRBD1. Written as DNA, the CDR3 is TGTGCCAGTAGTATAGATAGGACAGGGAAAGAGACCCAGTACTTC. It yields the protein CASSIDRTGKETQYF.